This paragraph covers one T cell receptor (beta chain) sequence. What it binds is unknown. Method: immunoSEQ multiplex PCR; TCRdb's copy keeps in-frame clones and lacks some. The sample holds about 600,000 clones, 97% seen once. The sample is drawn from a study of shared clonotypes between healthy human individuals. General study points: Relative to their counterparts shared across all four donors, non-shared clonotypes exhibited diminished generation probabilities.

Sequencing input: naive CD4+ T cells sorted from blood. Subset described: CD45RA+ positively selected. This sequence was found in a woman aged 30 to 39 in good health.

In DNA form, the CDR3 reads TGTGCCAGTAGTATAAGGGGAGCGAGAAGCGGCTACACCTTC. Amino acid sequence: CASSIRGARSGYTF. J is TRBJ1-2 and V is TRBV19, with a possible D match to TRBD1 (5 bases). V gave up 2 bases and J gave up 8 bases, with 15 bases separating them. The CDR3 loop spans 14 amino acids. Germline-derived CDR1 and CDR2 are LNHDA and SQIVND (reference sequence).